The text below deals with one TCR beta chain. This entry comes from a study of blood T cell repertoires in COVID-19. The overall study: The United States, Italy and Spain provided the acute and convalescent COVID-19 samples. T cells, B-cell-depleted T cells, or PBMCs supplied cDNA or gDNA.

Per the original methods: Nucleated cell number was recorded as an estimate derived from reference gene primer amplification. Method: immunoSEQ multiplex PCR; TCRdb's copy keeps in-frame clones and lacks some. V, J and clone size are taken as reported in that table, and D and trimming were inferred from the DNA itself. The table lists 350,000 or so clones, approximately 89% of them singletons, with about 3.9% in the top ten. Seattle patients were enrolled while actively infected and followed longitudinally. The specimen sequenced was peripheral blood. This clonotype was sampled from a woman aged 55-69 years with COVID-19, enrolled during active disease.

The CDR3 DNA is TGTGCCAGCAGTTACTCGAGTGGAGGTGGCTACACCTTC. Translated: CASSYSSGGGYTF. This chain links TRBV6-5 with TRBJ1-2; D is uncertain. This CDR3 contains 13 residues. CDR1 MNHEY and CDR2 SVGAGI come from the germline V gene. V was shortened by 0 bases and J by 7 bases, with 9 bases between the two germline ends.